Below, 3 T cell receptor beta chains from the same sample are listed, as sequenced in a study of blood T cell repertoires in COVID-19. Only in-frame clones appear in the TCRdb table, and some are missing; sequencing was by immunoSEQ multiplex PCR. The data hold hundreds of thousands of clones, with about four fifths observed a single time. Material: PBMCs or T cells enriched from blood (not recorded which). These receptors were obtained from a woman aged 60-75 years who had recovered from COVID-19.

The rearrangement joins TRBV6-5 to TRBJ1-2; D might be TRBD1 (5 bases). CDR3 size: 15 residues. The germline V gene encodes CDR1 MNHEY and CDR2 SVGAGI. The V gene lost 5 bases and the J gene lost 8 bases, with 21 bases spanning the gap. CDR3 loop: CASSRRTPNTQGYTF. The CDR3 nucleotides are TGTGCCAGCAGTCGGCGGACACCAAACACGCAGGGCTACACCTTC.

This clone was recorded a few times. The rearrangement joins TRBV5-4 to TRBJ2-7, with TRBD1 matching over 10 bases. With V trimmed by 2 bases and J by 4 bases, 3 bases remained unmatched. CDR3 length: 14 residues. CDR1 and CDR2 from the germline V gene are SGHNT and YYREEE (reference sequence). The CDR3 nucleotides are TGTGCCAGCAGCTTTCCGGGACAGGGGTACGAGCAGTACTTC. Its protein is CASSFPGQGYEQYF.

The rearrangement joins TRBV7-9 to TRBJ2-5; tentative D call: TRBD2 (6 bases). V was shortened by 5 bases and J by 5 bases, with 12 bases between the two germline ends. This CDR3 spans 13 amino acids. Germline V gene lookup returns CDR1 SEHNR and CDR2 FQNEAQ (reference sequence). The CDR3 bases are TGTGCCAGCAGCCTGGAGGGGCCGGAGACCCAGTACTTC. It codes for CASSLEGPETQYF.